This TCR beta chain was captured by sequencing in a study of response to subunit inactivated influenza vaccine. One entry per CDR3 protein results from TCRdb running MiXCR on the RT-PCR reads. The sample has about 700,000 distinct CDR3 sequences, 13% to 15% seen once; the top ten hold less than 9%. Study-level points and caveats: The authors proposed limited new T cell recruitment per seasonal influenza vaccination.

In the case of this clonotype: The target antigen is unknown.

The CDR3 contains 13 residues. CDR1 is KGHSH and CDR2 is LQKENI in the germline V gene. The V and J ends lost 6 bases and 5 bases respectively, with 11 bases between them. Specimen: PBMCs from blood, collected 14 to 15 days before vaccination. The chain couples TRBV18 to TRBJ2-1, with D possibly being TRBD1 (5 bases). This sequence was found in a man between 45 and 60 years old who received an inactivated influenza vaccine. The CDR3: CASSLGHNNEQFF. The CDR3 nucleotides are TGTGCCAGCTCCCTCGGACACAACAATGAGCAGTTCTTC. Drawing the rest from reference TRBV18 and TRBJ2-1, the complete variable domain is NAGVMQNPRHLVRRRGQEARLRCSPMKGHSHVYWYRQLPEEGLKFMVYLQKENIIDESGMPKERFSAEFPKEGPSILRIQQVVRGDSAAYFCASSLGHNNEQFFGPGTRLTVL.